These 16 T cell receptor beta chains came from one sample sequenced in a study of early T cells in non-severe SARS-CoV-2 infection. A single record per CDR3 protein comes from TCRdb applying MiXCR to the 5' RACE reads. The sample gives about 38,000 distinct CDR3 sequences, 6% to 8.5% of which show up once; under 30% is in the top ten. The specimen comprised whole blood, sampled at baseline. The receptors were gathered from an adult who was a healthcare worker with PCR-confirmed SARS-CoV-2 infection or an uninfected control (not recorded which).

This chain links TRBV20-1 with TRBJ2-7; 10 nucleotides match TRBD2. Trimming removed 3 bases from V and 2 bases from J; junction bases left unmatched: 4. Germline CDR1 DFQATT, CDR2 SNEGSKA (reference sequence). There are 14 residues in the CDR3. CDR3: CSASPLAGAYEQYF. As DNA, the CDR3 is TGCAGTGCTAGTCCCCTAGCGGGGGCCTACGAGCAGTACTTC.

Ten or more counts support this clonotype. V usage is TRBV29-1 and J usage is TRBJ2-1; 9 bases line up with TRBD2. The CDR3 consists of 15 residues. The trim removed 8 bases at V and 0 bases at J, leaving 8 bases unmatched. CDR1 and CDR2 (germline): SQVTM, ANQGSEA. CDR3 coding DNA: TGCAGCCCCCTGAGTAGCGGGAGCTCCTACAATGAGCAGTTCTTC. It codes for CSPLSSGSSYNEQFF.

Worth noting for this clonotype: It is unclear where the CDR3 begins or ends on the DNA, so no DNA is shown, and the CDR3 is as TCRdb lists it. This chain links TRBV30 with TRBJ2-2; whether TRBD1, the table's D call, matches the DNA was not checked. The CDR3 is 21 amino acids long, termini counted. Germline assignment: CDR1 GTSNPN and CDR2 SVGIG (reference sequence). Here the CDR3 reads CAWSVPRRTTGELFFGESCFF.

The table lists this clonotype with many counts. The rearrangement joins TRBV4-1 to TRBJ2-4; 7 positions agree with TRBD2. The CDR3 runs to 16 residues. CDR1 is MGHRA, CDR2 YSYEKL, per germline. Trimming at V came to 0 bases and at J to 8 bases, leaving 10 bases not matched to a gene. The CDR3 loop is CASSQDGQPGGDIQYF. DNA for the CDR3: TGCGCCAGCAGCCAAGATGGCCAGCCGGGGGGTGACATTCAGTACTTC.

This clonotype was found many times. The chain combines TRBV4-1 with TRBJ2-5, with D perhaps matching TRBD2 (5 bases). The CDR3 consists of 20 residues. Between the trimmed V and J ends, which lost 0 bases and 5 bases, there was a span of 28 bases. Germline CDR1 MGHRA, CDR2 YSYEKL. The CDR3 DNA sequence: TGCGCCAGCAGCCAAGAAACTGGCCGCGTAGTCTCAAGGAGAGGGGAGACCCAGTACTTC. Translated, it gives CASSQETGRVVSRRGETQYF.

This chain joins TRBV2 and TRBJ2-7, with D tentatively TRBD1 (6 bases). V was shortened by 4 bases and J by 5 bases, with 15 bases between the two germline ends. The CDR3 is made up of 14 amino acids. Germline lookup yields CDR1 SNHLY and CDR2 FYNNEI. The CDR3 DNA is TGTGCCAGCAGTGTTTACAGGGAAACCCACGAGCAGTACTTC. Translation: CASSVYRETHEQYF.

This clonotype was counted ten times or more. The V gene is TRBV20-1, the J gene TRBJ2-1; 9 bases are a match to TRBD2. The V segment lost 6 bases and the J segment 7 bases; nucleotides outside the gene matches: 16. CDR1 DFQATT and CDR2 SNEGSKA come from the germline V gene (reference sequence). This CDR3 has 16 residues. CDR3 residues: CSAPGSGLALGNEQFF. The CDR3 DNA sequence: TGCAGTGCCCCGGGTTCCGGACTAGCGTTAGGGAATGAGCAGTTCTTC.

This clonotype was recorded at least ten times. The chain couples TRBV3-1 to TRBJ2-2, with 7 bases identical to TRBD2. V gave up 6 bases and J gave up 4 bases; unmatched junction bases: 8. Germline-derived CDR1 and CDR2 are LGHDT and YNNKEL (reference sequence). The CDR3 is 15 residues long. This CDR3 is CASSPMAGATGELFF. For the CDR3, the DNA is TGTGCCAGCAGTCCGATGGCGGGAGCCACCGGGGAGCTGTTTTTT.

This clonotype was detected many times. J is TRBJ1-6 and V is TRBV4-3; D is unclear. CDR3 length equals 15 residues. Trimming took off 0 bases at V and 7 bases at J, with 10 bases between the two ends. Germline CDR1 and CDR2: LGHNA and YSLEER. The CDR3 loop reads CASSQDHRSNSPLHF. As DNA, the CDR3 is TGCGCCAGCAGCCAAGATCACAGATCCAATTCACCCCTCCACTTT.

This clonotype was seen ten or more times. The V and J genes are TRBV4-3 and TRBJ2-1; maybe TRBD1 (5 bases). V was clipped by 0 bases and J by 4 bases, with 16 bases between them. The length of the CDR3 is 17 residues. Per the germline V gene, CDR1 is LGHNA and CDR2 is YSLEER. The DNA of the CDR3 is TGCGCCAGCAGCCAAGATCGTGCAGGGTCCTGGTACAATGAGCAGTTCTTC. It encodes CASSQDRAGSWYNEQFF.

This chain links TRBV6-2 or TRBV6-3 with TRBJ2-1; 9 bases fit TRBD2. V dropped 6 bases and J dropped 7; count of bases not matched to a gene: 13. The length of the CDR3 is 16 residues. Germline CDR1 MNHEY, CDR2 SVGEGT. The CDR3 here is CASSPILAGALNEQFF. The CDR3 coding sequence is TGTGCCAGCAGCCCTATCTTAGCGGGAGCCTTGAATGAGCAGTTCTTC.

There are many counts of this clonotype. This chain links TRBV6-5 with TRBJ2-7, with 8 bases fitting TRBD1. Losses at the gene ends were 7 bases for V and 2 bases for J; bases not matched to a gene: 10. The CDR3 has 15 amino acids. Looked up from germline, CDR1 is MNHEY and CDR2 is SVGAGI. The CDR3 DNA follows: TGTGCCAGCATCCTCGGACAGGGTTATCCCTACGAGCAGTACTTC. Encoded protein: CASILGQGYPYEQYF.

This clonotype came up many times. The chain couples TRBV7-3 to TRBJ2-1; D not resolved. V was shortened by 5 bases and J by 9 bases, with 17 bases between the two germline ends. The CDR3 has 14 residues. The germline V gene has CDR1 SGHTA and CDR2 FQGTGA. CDR3 sequence reads: CASSLSRRTGEQFF. The CDR3 DNA reads as TGTGCCAGCAGCCTAAGCCGCAGAACGGGTGAGCAGTTCTTC.

This chain connects TRBV7-9 to TRBJ1-2; D is perhaps TRBD1 (6 bases). Per germline, CDR1 SEHNR and CDR2 FQNEAQ (reference sequence). The CDR3 runs 11 residues. Trimming pared 11 bases from V and 7 bases from J, leaving 14 bases between. The CDR3 DNA reads TGTGCCGTATCAGGGGATGGTGGCTACACCTTC. Translated, it gives CAVSGDGGYTF. Supplemented by reference TRBV7-9 and TRBJ1-2, the full variable domain reads DTGVSQNPRHKITKRGQNVTFRCDPISEHNRLYWYRQTLGQGPEFLTYFQNEAQLEKSRLLSDRFSAERPKGSFSTLEIQRTEQGDSAMYLCAVSGDGGYTFGSGTRLTVV.

This clonotype was picked up a small number of times. The rearrangement uses TRBV7-9 and TRBJ1-6; TRBD1 is a possible D gene (5 bases). V was pared by 4 bases and J by 10 bases, with 14 bases between. The CDR3 runs to 14 residues. CDR1 and CDR2 (germline): SEHNR, FQNEAQ (reference sequence). CDR3 loop: CASSSGTSYSPLHF. DNA of the CDR3: TGTGCCAGCAGCTCAGGGACTTCATACTCACCCCTCCACTTT.

V is TRBV29-1 and J is TRBJ2-2; 9 positions agree with TRBD1. The CDR3 is 16 residues long. The trim removed 6 bases at V and 5 bases at J, leaving 13 bases unmatched. Per the germline V gene, CDR1 is SQVTM and CDR2 is ANQGSEA. The CDR3 sequence: CSVVLGTGKTTGELFF. The CDR3 coding sequence is TGCAGCGTCGTGCTGGGGACAGGGAAAACTACCGGGGAGCTGTTTTTT.